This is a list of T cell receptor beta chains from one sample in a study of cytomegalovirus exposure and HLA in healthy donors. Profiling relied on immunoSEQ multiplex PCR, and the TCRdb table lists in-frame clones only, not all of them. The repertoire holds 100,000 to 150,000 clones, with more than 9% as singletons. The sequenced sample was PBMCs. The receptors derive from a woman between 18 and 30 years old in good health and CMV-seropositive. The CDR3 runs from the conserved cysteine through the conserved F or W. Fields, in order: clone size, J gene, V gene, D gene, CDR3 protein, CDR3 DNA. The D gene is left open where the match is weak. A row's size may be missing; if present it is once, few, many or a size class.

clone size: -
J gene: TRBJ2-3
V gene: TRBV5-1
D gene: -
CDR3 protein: CASSSQERTDTQYF
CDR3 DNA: TGCGCCAGCAGCTCACAGGAGCGCACAGATACGCAGTATTTT

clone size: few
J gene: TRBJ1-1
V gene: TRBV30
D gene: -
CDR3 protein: CAWTNSGGAAAFF
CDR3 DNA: TGTGCCTGGACCAACTCGGGGGGCGCGGCAGCTTTCTTT

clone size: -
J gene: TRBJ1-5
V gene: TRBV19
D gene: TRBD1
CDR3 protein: CASSIAGGGSNQPQHF
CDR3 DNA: TGTGCCAGTAGTATAGCAGGGGGCGGGAGCAATCAGCCCCAGCATTTT

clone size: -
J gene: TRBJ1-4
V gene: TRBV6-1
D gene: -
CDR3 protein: CATRLQDPGSEKLFF
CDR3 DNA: TGTGCCACCCGTCTACAGGACCCCGGGAGTGAAAAACTGTTTTTT

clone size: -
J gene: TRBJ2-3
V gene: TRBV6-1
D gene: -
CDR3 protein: CASSESQGRTDTQYF
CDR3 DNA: TGTGCCAGCAGTGAGAGTCAGGGCCGCACAGATACGCAGTATTTT

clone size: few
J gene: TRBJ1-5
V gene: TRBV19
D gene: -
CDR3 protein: CASMRTEVGSNQPQHF
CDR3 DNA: TGTGCCAGTATGCGGACAGAGGTAGGGAGCAATCAGCCCCAGCATTTT

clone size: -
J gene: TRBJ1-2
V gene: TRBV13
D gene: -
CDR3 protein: CASSPTGTRRGYTF
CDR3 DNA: TGTGCCAGCAGCCCCACCGGTACCCGTAGAGGCTACACCTTC

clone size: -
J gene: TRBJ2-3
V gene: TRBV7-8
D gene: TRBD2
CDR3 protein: CASNLPQREPGRTDTQYF
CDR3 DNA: TGTGCCAGCAACCTCCCCCAGCGGGAGCCGGGAAGAACAGATACGCAGTATTTT

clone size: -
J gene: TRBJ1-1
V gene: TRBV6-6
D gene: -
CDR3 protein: CAIKGDWNTEAFF
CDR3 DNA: TGTGCCATTAAGGGGGATTGGAACACTGAAGCTTTCTTT

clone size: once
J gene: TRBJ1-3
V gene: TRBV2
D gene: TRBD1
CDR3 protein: CASSGQGVGNTIYF
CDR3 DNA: TGTGCCAGCAGTGGACAGGGAGTAGGAAACACCATATATTTT

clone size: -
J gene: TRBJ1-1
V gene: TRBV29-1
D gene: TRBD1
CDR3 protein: CSVRQGDRTEAFF
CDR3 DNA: TGCAGCGTCAGACAGGGGGATAGGACTGAAGCTTTCTTT

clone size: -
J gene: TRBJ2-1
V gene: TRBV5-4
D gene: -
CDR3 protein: CASGTSGRGFSNEQFF
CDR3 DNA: TGTGCCAGCGGTACCTCAGGGAGGGGGTTTTCGAATGAGCAGTTCTTC

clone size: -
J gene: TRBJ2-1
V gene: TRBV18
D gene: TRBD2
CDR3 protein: CASSPPGGNNEQFF
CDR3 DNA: TGTGCCAGCTCACCACCGGGAGGGAACAATGAGCAGTTCTTC

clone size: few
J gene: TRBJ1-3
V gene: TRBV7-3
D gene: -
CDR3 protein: CASSDTPGNTIYF
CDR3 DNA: TGTGCCAGCAGCGACACGCCCGGAAACACCATATATTTT

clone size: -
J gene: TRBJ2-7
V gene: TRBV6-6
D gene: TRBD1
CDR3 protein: CASSLGQVLHEQYF
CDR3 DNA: TGTGCCAGCAGTTTAGGACAGGTCCTCCACGAGCAGTACTTC

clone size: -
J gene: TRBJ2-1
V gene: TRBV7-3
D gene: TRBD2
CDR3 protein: CASSLGGLAGGDEQFF
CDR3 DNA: TGTGCCAGCAGCTTAGGGGGACTAGCGGGAGGCGATGAGCAGTTCTTC

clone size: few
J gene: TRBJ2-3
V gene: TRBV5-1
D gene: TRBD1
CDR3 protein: CASSFGQGSADTQYF
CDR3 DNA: TGCGCCAGCAGTTTTGGACAGGGTAGCGCAGATACGCAGTATTTT

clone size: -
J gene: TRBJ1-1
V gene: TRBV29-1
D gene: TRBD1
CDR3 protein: CSVEQGAGAFF
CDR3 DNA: TGCAGCGTTGAACAGGGGGCGGGAGCTTTCTTT

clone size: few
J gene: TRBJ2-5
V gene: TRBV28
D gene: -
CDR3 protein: CASGHPRETQYF
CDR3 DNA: TGTGCCAGCGGACACCCGAGAGAGACCCAGTACTTC

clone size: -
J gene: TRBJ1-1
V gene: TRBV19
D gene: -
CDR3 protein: CATRTAGTEAFF
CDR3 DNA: TGTGCCACCAGGACAGCCGGGACTGAAGCTTTCTTT

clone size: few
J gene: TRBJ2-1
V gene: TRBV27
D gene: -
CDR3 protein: CASSLGLAYNEQFF
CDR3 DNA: TGTGCCAGCAGTTTAGGGCTAGCATACAATGAGCAGTTCTTC

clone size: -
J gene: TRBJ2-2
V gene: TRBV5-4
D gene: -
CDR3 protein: CASSLLGPTSTGELFF
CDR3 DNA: TGTGCCAGCAGCTTGCTGGGGCCCACCAGCACCGGGGAGCTGTTTTTT

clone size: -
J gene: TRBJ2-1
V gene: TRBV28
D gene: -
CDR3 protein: CASRGHPENEQFF
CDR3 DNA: TGTGCCAGCAGGGGCCACCCCGAGAATGAGCAGTTCTTC

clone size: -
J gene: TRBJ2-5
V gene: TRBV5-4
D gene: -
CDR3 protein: CASSLGHTRETQYF
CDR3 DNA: TGTGCCAGCAGCTTGGGGCATACTAGGGAGACCCAGTACTTC

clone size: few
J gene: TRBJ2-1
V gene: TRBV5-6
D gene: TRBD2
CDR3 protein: CASSANGGLAENEQFF
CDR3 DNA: TGTGCCAGCAGCGCCAATGGGGGACTAGCGGAGAATGAGCAGTTCTTC

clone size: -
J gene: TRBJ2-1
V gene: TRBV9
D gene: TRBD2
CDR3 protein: CASSPTTGLALNEQFF
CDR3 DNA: TGTGCCAGCAGCCCGACCACGGGACTAGCGCTAAATGAGCAGTTCTTC

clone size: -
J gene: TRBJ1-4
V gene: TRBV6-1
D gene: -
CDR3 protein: CASSEAWITGHLGVNEKLFF
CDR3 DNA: TGTGCCAGCAGTGAAGCGTGGATTACAGGGCACTTGGGGGTTAATGAAAAACTGTTTTTT

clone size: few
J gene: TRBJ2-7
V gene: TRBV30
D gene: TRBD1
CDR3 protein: CAWDTGGTSSYEQYF
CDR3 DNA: TGTGCCTGGGATACAGGGGGAACGAGCTCCTACGAGCAGTACTTC

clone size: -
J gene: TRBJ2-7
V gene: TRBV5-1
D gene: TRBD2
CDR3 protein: CASSLQLAGDEQYF
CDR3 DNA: TGCGCCAGCAGCCTGCAGCTAGCGGGAGACGAGCAGTACTTC

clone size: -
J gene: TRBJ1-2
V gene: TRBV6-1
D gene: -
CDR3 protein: CASSENRLGGYTF
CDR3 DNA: TGTGCCAGCAGTGAAAACAGGTTGGGGGGCTACACCTTC

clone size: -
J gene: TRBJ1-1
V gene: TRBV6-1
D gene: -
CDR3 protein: CASKMTVATEAFF
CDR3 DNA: TGTGCCAGCAAGATGACAGTTGCGACTGAAGCTTTCTTT

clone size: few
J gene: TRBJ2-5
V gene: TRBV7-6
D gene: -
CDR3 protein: CASSLVGVGQEAQYF
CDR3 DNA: TGTGCCAGCAGTTTAGTAGGAGTAGGCCAAGAGGCCCAGTACTTC